The present TCR beta chain was sequenced within a study of blood T cells in healthy people across ages. Study observations and caveats: Fewer expanded clones and more diversity marked long-lived versus aged donors.

Primed by a sample-barcoded 5' primer and a J-beta primer mix, a second PCR proceeded for 7 to 11 cycles. TCRdb used MiXCR to reprocess the 5' RACE reads, holding one entry per CDR3 protein. The sample has about 800,000 distinct CDR3 sequences, roughly 25% seen once. CDR1 is SEHNR and CDR2 is FQNEAQ in the germline V gene (reference sequence). The CDR3 contains 13 residues. V shed 6 bases and J shed 9 bases, with 15 bases lying between them. Points on this clonotype: Its antigen remains unknown.

The same data also went into a second study, on T cells of mothers and their children. That publication notes: Related pairs of mothers and children showed slightly higher, non-significant overlap versus unrelated pairs.

J is TRBJ2-1 and V is TRBV7-9; D is ambiguous. The sequence was collected from a boy younger than 18 in good health. The sample consisted of blood. In DNA form, the CDR3 reads TGTGCCAGCAGTCTTGGGTCAGCTCGTGAGCAGTTCTTC. It codes for CASSLGSAREQFF.